The subject of this entry is one T cell receptor beta chain. The antigen is unknown. This sample is drawn from a study of T cells in localized non-small cell lung cancer. Whole-study results and caveats: Because sequencing included only one region (of the tumor), heterogeneity remains possible.

There are 14 residues in the CDR3. Germline CDR1 is SGHAT and CDR2 is FQNNGV. The V gene lost 5 bases and the J gene lost 1 base, with 11 bases spanning the gap. The table came from immunoSEQ multiplex PCR; TCRdb's copy has only in-frame clones and leaves some out. The sample carries several thousand clones, roughly nine tenths recorded once. The sample consisted of peripheral blood, taken before any cancer treatment. This chain connects TRBV11-2 to TRBJ2-5; D not certain. This TCR derives from a female donor older than 55 with stage II squamous cell lung carcinoma. This CDR3 is CASSPLVAQETQYF. The CDR3 coding sequence is TGTGCCAGCAGCCCTTTGGTAGCCCAAGAGACCCAGTACTTC.